This is a list of T cell receptor beta chains from one sample in a study of cytomegalovirus exposure and HLA in healthy donors. Clones were read by immunoSEQ multiplex PCR, and TCRdb kept only the in-frame ones, dropping some. The repertoire includes about 130,000 clones, approximately 94% of them detected once, and less than 1.5% sits in the top ten. Specimen: PBMCs. The source of these receptors is a woman younger than 30 in good health and CMV-seronegative. Both conserved end residues are part of each CDR3. D genes are given only for firm matches. Clone sizes are given selectively: once, few, many, or a class where the clone is expanded.

V	J	D	size	CDR3	DNA
TRBV7-9	TRBJ1-5	.	once	CASSGQNQPQHF	TGTGCCAGCAGCGGACAAAATCAGCCCCAGCATTTT
TRBV5-1	TRBJ2-2	TRBD2	.	CASRNPLGTRKLRGELFF	TGCGCCAGCAGAAACCCCCTCGGGACTAGGAAATTGCGCGGGGAGCTGTTTTTT
TRBV20-1	TRBJ2-7	.	.	CSARTAYEQYF	TGCAGTGCTCGGACAGCCTACGAGCAGTACTTC
TRBV6-5	TRBJ2-2	.	.	CASSYVSGELFF	TGTGCCAGCAGTTACGTCTCCGGGGAGCTGTTTTTT
TRBV5-1	TRBJ1-4	.	.	CASSLGATAGHEKLFF	TGCGCCAGCAGCTTGGGGGCGACAGCGGGGCATGAAAAACTGTTTTTT
TRBV27	TRBJ1-2	TRBD1	.	CASSPTWTGGNGYTF	TGTGCCAGCAGCCCGACCTGGACAGGGGGAAACGGCTACACCTTC
TRBV7-3	TRBJ1-2	TRBD1	.	CASTQTGFGYTF	TGTGCCAGCACCCAGACAGGGTTTGGCTACACCTTC
TRBV19	TRBJ1-5	.	.	CASIGGNQPQHF	TGTGCCAGTATCGGGGGAAATCAGCCCCAGCATTTT
TRBV5-1	TRBJ2-1	.	.	CASIPGGGGRYNEQFF	TGCGCCAGCATCCCCGGAGGGGGGGGTAGGTACAATGAGCAGTTCTTC
TRBV2	TRBJ2-3	TRBD2	.	CASSGSGRTDTQYF	TGTGCCAGCAGTGGTAGCGGGCGCACAGATACGCAGTATTTT
TRBV9	TRBJ2-3	.	.	CASSVGGTGRGDTQYF	TGTGCCAGCAGCGTAGGAGGTACAGGGAGGGGAGATACGCAGTATTTT
TRBV2	TRBJ1-2	.	few	CASSEGPRRNYGYTF	TGTGCCAGCAGTGAAGGCCCCCGGAGAAACTATGGCTACACCTTC
TRBV28	TRBJ2-7	.	.	CASSAQAITYEQYF	TGTGCCAGCAGTGCACAGGCGATTACCTACGAGCAGTACTTC
TRBV4-1	TRBJ2-5	.	.	CASSREEVRRGKETQYF	TGCGCCAGCAGCCGAGAGGAGGTACGTCGGGGTAAAGAGACCCAGTACTTC
TRBV6-6	TRBJ1-4	.	.	CASSPSGHEKLFF	TGTGCCAGCTCCCCCAGCGGGCATGAAAAACTGTTTTTT
TRBV30	TRBJ1-4	TRBD1	.	CAWGQGNGEKLFF	TGTGCCTGGGGACAGGGAAATGGTGAAAAACTGTTTTTT
TRBV10-1	TRBJ1-2	TRBD1	medium-sized	CASSPDRGFGYTF	TGCGCCAGCTCCCCGGACAGGGGGTTTGGCTACACCTTC
TRBV2	TRBJ1-5	TRBD1	.	CASSVQGADQPQHF	TGTGCCAGCAGTGTACAGGGGGCCGATCAGCCCCAGCATTTT
TRBV7-9	TRBJ2-5	.	.	CASSLGAGPKETQYF	TGTGCCAGCAGCTTAGGGGCGGGGCCTAAAGAGACCCAGTACTTC
TRBV5-1	TRBJ2-3	TRBD2	.	CASSLAGGSDTQYF	TGCGCCAGCAGCTTGGCCGGGGGGTCGGATACGCAGTATTTT
TRBV5-1	TRBJ2-2	.	.	CASSLVWGRLETGELFF	TGCGCCAGCAGCTTGGTTTGGGGGCGGCTAGAGACCGGGGAGCTGTTTTTT
TRBV30	TRBJ1-5	.	.	CAWSLGLYSNQPQHF	TGTGCCTGGAGTCTTGGACTTTATAGCAATCAGCCCCAGCATTTT
TRBV5-6	TRBJ2-1	.	once	CASSRGLDGVIEHEQFF	TGTGCCAGCAGCCGCGGACTCGACGGGGTCATTGAGCATGAGCAGTTCTTC
TRBV30	TRBJ1-1	.	.	CAWGVDTNTEAFF	TGTGCCTGGGGGGTGGACACGAACACTGAAGCTTTCTTT
TRBV4-2	TRBJ1-2	.	once	CASSLKGHTLYGYTF	TGTGCCAGCAGCTTAAAGGGGCACACGCTCTATGGCTACACCTTC
TRBV7-8	TRBJ2-4	.	.	CASSFHRDTKTVGIAKNIQYF	TGTGCCAGCAGCTTTCACCGGGACACAAAAACAGTTGGGATAGCCAAAAACATTCAGTACTTC
TRBV2	TRBJ1-3	.	.	CASAGVYGNTIYF	TGTGCCAGTGCAGGGGTCTATGGAAACACCATATATTTT
TRBV27	TRBJ2-1	TRBD2	.	CASRKAGGQFNEQFF	TGTGCCAGCAGGAAAGCGGGGGGGCAGTTTAATGAGCAGTTCTTC
TRBV7-7	TRBJ2-1	.	once	CASSLGHSNEQFF	TGTGCCAGCAGCTTAGGCCACTCCAATGAGCAGTTCTTC
TRBV6-5	TRBJ2-7	TRBD1	.	CASSDRESLYEQYF	TGTGCCAGCAGTGACAGGGAGAGCCTCTACGAGCAGTACTTC